This T cell receptor beta chain is from a study of memory CD4+ T cells and cytomegalovirus serostatus (dated by TCRdb to the late 2010s). Context from the whole study: The 35 or so healthy Belgian adults in the cohort included 9 who were CMV seropositive and approximately 25 who were CMV seronegative. To replicate a published TCR-based CMV serostatus classifier, the researchers sequenced the CD4+ memory TCRbeta repertoires of a Belgian cohort whose cytomegalovirus serostatus was known. The research as a whole found: For CMV serostatus prediction, a median bootstrapped AUC of about 0.94 was reached with the original framework, and a median bootstrapped AUC of approximately 0.89 was reached with a US-trained random forest. The results were interpreted as suggesting that the CMV-associated TCR signature is largely present in the CD4+ memory repertoire. On the Belgian cohort, the classifier based on the original framework reached a median bootstrapped AUC of nearly 0.96, with a 95% CI of 0.76-1.00. Unlike the original study, which covered naive and memory CD4+ and CD8+ populations, the Belgian study sequenced only CD4+CD45RO+ memory cells. Of fewer than 200 previously reported CMV-associated TCRbeta sequences, approximately 70 appeared in the CD4+ memory repertoires, each in one to five individuals.

Genomic DNA was extracted from sorted cells with the Quick-DNA Microprep Kit. Amplification of TCRbeta DNA was done with the immunoSEQ hsTCRbeta kit, following the protocol from the manufacturer. TCRbeta libraries were sequenced on an Illumina MiSeq instrument. The source study handled its data this way. Once out-of-frame sequences had been removed, 2,204,828 distinct TCRbeta sequences were left, which works out to an average of about 67,000 per individual. Each individual was scored using the number of some 150 previously reported CMV-associated TCRbeta sequences that the individual carried and the total number of productive distinct TCRbeta sequences. A beta-binomial model was reimplemented in Python, and scikit-learn random forests with default parameters were trained on US cohort data. Classifier performance on the Belgian cohort was reported as the median AUC with percentile confidence intervals calculated over 10,000 bootstrap iterations. TCRdb holds this immuneACCESS table with in-frame rearrangements only. Some clones are missing; in checked studies, unresolved V genes explain under half, and the rest has no known cause. V and J calls and clone size follow that table, whereas D and trimming were derived from the DNA. Here the sample has about 60,000 clones; 65% to 80% occur a single time. The ten biggest clones cover 0.7% to 0.85% of the sample.

In its sample, this clone was seen a few times. This clone's antigen is unknown. One base away there is no much larger clone; base qualities are not given. A FACSAria II was used to sort memory CD4+ T cells, defined as single viable CD3+CD4+CD8-CD45RO+ cells. CMV serostatus was assessed using a Roche Elecsys assay, by which serum IgG against CMV pp150, pp28, p38 and p52 was detected. After thawing, total CD4+ T cells were enriched by positive selection with CD4 magnetic microbeads. The samples came from a separate study whose specific focus was interrogating the CD4+ T cell memory repertoire. Peripheral blood mononuclear cells were isolated and cryopreserved according to standard operating procedures, and serum was stored at -80 degrees C. The staining used CD3-PerCP (BW264/56), CD4-APC (RPA-T4), CD45RO-PE (UCHT1) and CD8-Pacific Orange (3B5) antibodies, and Sytox blue was used to exclude non-viable cells.

CDR1 MDHEN and CDR2 SYDVKM are derived from the germline V gene. V and J are trimmed by 9 bases and 2 bases, and the gene matches miss 8 bases of the junction. Measured from the cysteine to the phenylalanine, the CDR3 is 14 residues long. Only the CDR3 region is kept as DNA, spanning 42 bases read in frame from base 1. The receptor was isolated from an adult in good health and CMV-seronegative. Recombination connected TRBV28 to TRBJ2-3, and 7 junctional nucleotides match TRBD1. Specimen: memory CD4+ T cells from blood. The CDR3 amino acid sequence is: CASLTTGSTDTQYF. The DNA sequence follows: TGTGCCAGTCTCACGACAGGGTCCACAGATACGCAGTATTTT. Reference TRBV28 and TRBJ2-3 proteins supply the regions before and after the CDR3; the full variable domain is: DVKVTQSSRYLVKRTGEKVFLECVQDMDHENMFWYRQDPGLGLRLIYFSYDVKMKEKGDIPEGYSVSREKKERFSLILESASTNQTSMYLCASLTTGSTDTQYFGPGTRLTVL.